The following is a TCR beta chain sequence with its context. These data belong to a study of blood T cell repertoires in COVID-19. At the level of the study: Samples of COVID-19 (acute and convalescent) were obtained from the United States, Italy and Spain. From T cells, B-cell-depleted T cells, or PBMCs came the material, which was cDNA or gDNA.

In Seattle, patients joined the study during active infection and were tracked longitudinally. In the source study's methods: Nucleated cell counts were estimated from reference gene primer amplification. Generated by immunoSEQ multiplex PCR, the TCRdb table keeps only in-frame clones and is missing some. That table is the source of V, J and clone size, and D and trimming were worked out from the DNA. Of about 190,000 clones in the sample, 80% to 90% were seen once. The CDR3 spans 16 residues. V gave up 2 bases and J gave up 7 bases; unmatched junction bases: 7. Germline V gene lookup returns CDR1 SGHTA and CDR2 FQGNSA.

The clonotype was recovered from a woman in her 70s with COVID-19, enrolled during active disease. Sequencing was done on a sample of peripheral blood. V gene TRBV7-2 combines with J gene TRBJ1-6, with TRBD1 matching over 8 bases. This CDR3 is CASSLQGQGNNSPLHF. Here the CDR3 DNA reads TGTGCCAGCAGCTTACAAGGACAGGGAAACAATTCACCCCTCCACTTT.